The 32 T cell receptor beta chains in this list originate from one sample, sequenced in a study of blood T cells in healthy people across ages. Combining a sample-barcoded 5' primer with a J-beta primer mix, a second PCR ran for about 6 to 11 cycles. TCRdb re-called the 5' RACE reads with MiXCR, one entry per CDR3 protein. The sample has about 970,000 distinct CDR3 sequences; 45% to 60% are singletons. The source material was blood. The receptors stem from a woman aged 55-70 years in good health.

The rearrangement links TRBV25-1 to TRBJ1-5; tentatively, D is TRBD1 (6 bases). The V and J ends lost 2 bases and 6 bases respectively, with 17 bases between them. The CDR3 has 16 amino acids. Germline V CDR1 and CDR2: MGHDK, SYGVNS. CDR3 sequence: CASSEGGGWGPQPQHF. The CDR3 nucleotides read TGTGCCAGCAGTGAAGGTGGTGGTTGGGGGCCTCAGCCCCAGCATTTT.

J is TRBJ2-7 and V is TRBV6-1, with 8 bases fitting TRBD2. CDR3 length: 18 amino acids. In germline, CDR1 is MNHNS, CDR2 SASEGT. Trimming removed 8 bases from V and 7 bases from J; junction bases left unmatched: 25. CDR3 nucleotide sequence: TGTGCCAGCTCCGGGGGGGCTGGCGGTTGGCGGGTTTACAATGAGCAGTACTTC. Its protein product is CASSGGAGGWRVYNEQYF.

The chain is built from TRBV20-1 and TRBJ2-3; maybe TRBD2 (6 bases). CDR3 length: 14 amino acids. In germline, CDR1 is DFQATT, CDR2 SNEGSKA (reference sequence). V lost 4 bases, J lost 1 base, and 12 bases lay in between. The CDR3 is CSAKDYLGTDTQYF. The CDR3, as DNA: TGCAGTGCTAAGGACTACCTCGGCACAGATACGCAGTATTTT.

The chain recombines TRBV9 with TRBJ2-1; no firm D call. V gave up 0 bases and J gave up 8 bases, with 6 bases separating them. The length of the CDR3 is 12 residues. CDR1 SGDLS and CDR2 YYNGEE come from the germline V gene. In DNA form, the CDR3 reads TGTGCCAGCAGCGTAGATCTAGATGAGCAGTTCTTC. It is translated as CASSVDLDEQFF.

CDR3: CASSKAGPEGSAYEQYF. CDR3 in DNA: TGTGCCAGCAGCAAAGCGGGCCCTGAGGGGTCGGCCTACGAGCAGTACTTC. The chain links TRBV21-1 to TRBJ2-5; TRBD2, as called in the table, went unchecked against the DNA. Matching the DNA end better, TRBJ2-7 makes the J call doubtful. TRBV21-1 is listed as a pseudogene. The CDR3 sequence is 17 residues long.

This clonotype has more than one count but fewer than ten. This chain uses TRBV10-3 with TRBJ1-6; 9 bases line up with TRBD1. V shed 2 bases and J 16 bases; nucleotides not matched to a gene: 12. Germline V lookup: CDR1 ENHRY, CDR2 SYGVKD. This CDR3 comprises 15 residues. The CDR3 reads CAISEAGQGRLTLHF. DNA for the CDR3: TGTGCCATCAGTGAGGCGGGACAGGGAAGGTTGACGCTCCACTTT.

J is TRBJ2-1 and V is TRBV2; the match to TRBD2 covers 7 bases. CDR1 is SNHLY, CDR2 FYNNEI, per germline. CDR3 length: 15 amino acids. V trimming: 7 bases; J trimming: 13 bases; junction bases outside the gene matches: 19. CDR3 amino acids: CASNEGSLGLETQFF. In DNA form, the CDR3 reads TGTGCCAGCAACGAGGGTTCTTTAGGACTAGAGACCCAGTTCTTC.

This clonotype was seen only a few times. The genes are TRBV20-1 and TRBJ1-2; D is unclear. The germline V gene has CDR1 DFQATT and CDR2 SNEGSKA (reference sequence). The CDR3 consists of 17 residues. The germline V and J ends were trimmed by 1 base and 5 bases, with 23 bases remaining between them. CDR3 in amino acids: CSARGSQDPGKRYGYTF. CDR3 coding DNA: TGCAGTGCTAGAGGGTCCCAGGACCCCGGTAAGAGGTATGGCTACACCTTC.

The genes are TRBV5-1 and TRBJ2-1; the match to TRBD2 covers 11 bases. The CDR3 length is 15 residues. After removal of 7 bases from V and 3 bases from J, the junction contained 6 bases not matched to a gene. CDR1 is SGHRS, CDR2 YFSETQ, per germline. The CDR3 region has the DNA TGCGCCAGCGGACTAACTAGCGGGAGCTACAATGAGCAGTTCTTC. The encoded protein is CASGLTSGSYNEQFF. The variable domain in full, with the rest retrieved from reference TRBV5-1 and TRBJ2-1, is KAGVTQTPRYLIKTRGQQVTLSCSPISGHRSVSWYQQTPGQGLQFLFEYFSETQRNKGNFPGRFSGRQFSNSRSEMNVSTLELGDSALYLCASGLTSGSYNEQFFGPGTRLTVL.

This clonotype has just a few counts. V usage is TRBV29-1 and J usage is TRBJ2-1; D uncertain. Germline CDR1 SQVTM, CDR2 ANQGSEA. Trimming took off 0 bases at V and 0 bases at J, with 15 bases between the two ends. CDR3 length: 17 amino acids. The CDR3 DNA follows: TGCAGCGTTGAAGACGTCGTTGGCCACCCCTCCTACAATGAGCAGTTCTTC. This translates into CSVEDVVGHPSYNEQFF.

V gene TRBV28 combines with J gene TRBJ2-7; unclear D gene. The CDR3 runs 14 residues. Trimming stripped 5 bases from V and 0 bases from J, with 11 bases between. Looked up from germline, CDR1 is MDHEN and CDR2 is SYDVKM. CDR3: CASSINTNSYEQYF. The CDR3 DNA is TGTGCCAGCAGTATTAACACAAACTCCTACGAGCAGTACTTC.

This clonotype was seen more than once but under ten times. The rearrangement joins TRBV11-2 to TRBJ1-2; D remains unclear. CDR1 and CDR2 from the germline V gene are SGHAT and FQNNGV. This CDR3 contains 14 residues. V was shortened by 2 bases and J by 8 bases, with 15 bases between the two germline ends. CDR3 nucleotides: TGTGCCAGCAGCTTAACTCCCCTGGCGAGCGGCTACACCTTC. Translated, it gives CASSLTPLASGYTF.

The CDR3 reads CASSELAGGTGELFF. Written as DNA, the CDR3 is TGTGCCAGCAGTGAATTAGCGGGGGGCACCGGGGAGCTGTTTTTT. The chain combines TRBV2 with TRBJ2-2; 10 nucleotides match TRBD2. Trimming took 2 bases from V and 4 from J; bases not matched to a gene: 1. From germline, CDR1 is SNHLY and CDR2 FYNNEI. The CDR3 contains 15 residues.

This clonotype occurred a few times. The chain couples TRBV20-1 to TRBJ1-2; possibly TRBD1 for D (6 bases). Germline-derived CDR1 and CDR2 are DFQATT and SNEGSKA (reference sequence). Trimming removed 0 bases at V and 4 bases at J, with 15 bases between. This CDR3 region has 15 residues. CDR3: CSARDPQGMGYGYTF. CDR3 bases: TGCAGTGCTAGAGATCCCCAGGGGATGGGCTATGGCTACACCTTC.

In DNA, the CDR3 is TGTGCCAGCAGTCCAGGGACTAGGGGGAACATTCAGTACTTC. Protein product: CASSPGTRGNIQYF. The chain has TRBV6-2 or TRBV6-3 and TRBJ2-5; 8 bases line up with TRBD2. Near its end, the DNA agrees better with TRBJ2-4, so the J call may be wrong. Germline V gene sequence: CDR1 MNHEY, CDR2 SVGEGT. CDR3 length equals 14 residues.

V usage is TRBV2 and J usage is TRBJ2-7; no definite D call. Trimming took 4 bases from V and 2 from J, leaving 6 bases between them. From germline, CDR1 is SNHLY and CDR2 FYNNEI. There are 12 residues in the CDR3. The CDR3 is CASSAPPYEQYF. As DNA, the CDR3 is TGTGCCAGCAGTGCTCCGCCCTACGAGCAGTACTTC.

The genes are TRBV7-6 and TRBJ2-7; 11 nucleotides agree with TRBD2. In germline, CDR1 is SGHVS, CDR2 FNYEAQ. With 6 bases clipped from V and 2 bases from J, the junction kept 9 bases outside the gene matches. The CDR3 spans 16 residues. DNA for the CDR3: TGTGCCAGCAGAAGAGGGACTAGCGGAACCACCTACGAGCAGTACTTC. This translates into CASRRGTSGTTYEQYF.

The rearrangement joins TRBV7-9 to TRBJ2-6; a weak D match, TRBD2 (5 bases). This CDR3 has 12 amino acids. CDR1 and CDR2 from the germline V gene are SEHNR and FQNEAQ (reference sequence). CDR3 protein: CVGKGEANVLTF. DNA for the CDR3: TGTGTCGGGAAGGGAGAGGCCAACGTCCTGACTTTC.

Here the CDR3 DNA reads TGTGCCAGCAGTTTATCGGGGAGGGAGCCCCAGCATTTT. Translating it yields CASSLSGREPQHF. V and J are TRBV27 and TRBJ1-5, with D uncertain. CDR1 is MNHEY, CDR2 SMNVEV, per germline (reference sequence). V lost 0 bases and J lost 8, with 8 bases in between. The CDR3 length is 13 residues.

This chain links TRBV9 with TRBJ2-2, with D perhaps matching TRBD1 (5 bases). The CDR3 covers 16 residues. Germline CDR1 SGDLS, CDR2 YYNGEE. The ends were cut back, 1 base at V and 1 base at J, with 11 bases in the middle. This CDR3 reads CASSVRGTGNTGELFF. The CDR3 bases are TGTGCCAGCAGCGTAAGGGGAACAGGGAACACCGGGGAGCTGTTTTTT.

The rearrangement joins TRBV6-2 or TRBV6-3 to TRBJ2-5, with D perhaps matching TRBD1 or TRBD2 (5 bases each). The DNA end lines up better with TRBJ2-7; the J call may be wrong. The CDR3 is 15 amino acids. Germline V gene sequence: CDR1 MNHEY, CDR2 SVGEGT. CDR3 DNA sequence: TGTGCCAGCAGTCGCCTTTGGGACGGACTCTACGAGCAGTACTTC. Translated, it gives CASSRLWDGLYEQYF.

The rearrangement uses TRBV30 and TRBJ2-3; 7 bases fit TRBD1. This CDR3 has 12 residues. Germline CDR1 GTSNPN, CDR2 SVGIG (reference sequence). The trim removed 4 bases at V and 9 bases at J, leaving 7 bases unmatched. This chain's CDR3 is CAWTIKGATQYF. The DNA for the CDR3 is TGTGCCTGGACCATAAAGGGGGCCACGCAGTATTTT.

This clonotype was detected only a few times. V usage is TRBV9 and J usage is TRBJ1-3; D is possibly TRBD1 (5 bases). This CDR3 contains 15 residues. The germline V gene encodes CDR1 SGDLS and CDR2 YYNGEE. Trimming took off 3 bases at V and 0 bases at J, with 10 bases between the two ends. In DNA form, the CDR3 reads TGTGCCAGCAGCGAGACAGCATACTCTGGAAACACCATATATTTT. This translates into CASSETAYSGNTIYF. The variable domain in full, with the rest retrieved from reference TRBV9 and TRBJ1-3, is DSGVTQTPKHLITATGQRVTLRCSPRSGDLSVYWYQQSLDQGLQFLIQYYNGEERAKGNILERFSAQQFPDLHSELNLSSLELGDSALYFCASSETAYSGNTIYFGEGSWLTVV.

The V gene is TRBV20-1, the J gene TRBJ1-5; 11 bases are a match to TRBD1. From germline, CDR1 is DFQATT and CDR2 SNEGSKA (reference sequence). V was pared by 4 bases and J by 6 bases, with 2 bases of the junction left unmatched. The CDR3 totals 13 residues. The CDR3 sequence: CSATGTGGQPQHF. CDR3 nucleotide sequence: TGCAGTGCTACCGGGACAGGGGGTCAGCCCCAGCATTTT.

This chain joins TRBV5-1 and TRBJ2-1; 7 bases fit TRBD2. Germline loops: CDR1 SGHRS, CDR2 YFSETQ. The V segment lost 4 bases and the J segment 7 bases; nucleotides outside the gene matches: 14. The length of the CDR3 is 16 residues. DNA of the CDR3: TGCGCCAGCAGCCTGGCTAGCACGGGAGGAGGGAATGAGCAGTTCTTC. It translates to CASSLASTGGGNEQFF. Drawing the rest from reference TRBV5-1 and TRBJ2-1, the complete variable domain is KAGVTQTPRYLIKTRGQQVTLSCSPISGHRSVSWYQQTPGQGLQFLFEYFSETQRNKGNFPGRFSGRQFSNSRSEMNVSTLELGDSALYLCASSLASTGGGNEQFFGPGTRLTVL.

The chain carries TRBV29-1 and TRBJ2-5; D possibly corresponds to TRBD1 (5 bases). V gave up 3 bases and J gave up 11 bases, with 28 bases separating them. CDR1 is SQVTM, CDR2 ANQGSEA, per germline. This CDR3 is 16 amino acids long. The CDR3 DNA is TGCAGCGTTGAGCGCCGACCCCCAGGGCCTCTCAATGAGCAGTACTTC. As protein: CSVERRPPGPLNEQYF. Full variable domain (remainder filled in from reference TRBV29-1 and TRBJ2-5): SAVISQKPSRDICQRGTSLTIQCQVDSQVTMMFWYRQQPGQSLTLIATANQGSEATYESGFVIDKFPISRPNLTFSTLTVSNMSPEDSSIYLCSVERRPPGPLNEQYFGPGTRLLVL.

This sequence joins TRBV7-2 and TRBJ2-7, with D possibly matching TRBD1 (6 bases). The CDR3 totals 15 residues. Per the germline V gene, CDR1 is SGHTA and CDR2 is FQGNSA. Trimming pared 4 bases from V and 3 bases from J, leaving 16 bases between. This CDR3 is CASSSHQGPVYEQYF. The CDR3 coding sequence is TGTGCCAGCAGCTCCCATCAGGGGCCGGTCTACGAGCAGTACTTC.

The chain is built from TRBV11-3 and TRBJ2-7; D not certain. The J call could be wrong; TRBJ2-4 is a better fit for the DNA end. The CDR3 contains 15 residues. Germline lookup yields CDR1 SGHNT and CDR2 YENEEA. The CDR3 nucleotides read TGTGCCAGCAGCTTAGAGTTTGTGGTGGGAAACATTCAGTACTTC. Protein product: CASSLEFVVGNIQYF.

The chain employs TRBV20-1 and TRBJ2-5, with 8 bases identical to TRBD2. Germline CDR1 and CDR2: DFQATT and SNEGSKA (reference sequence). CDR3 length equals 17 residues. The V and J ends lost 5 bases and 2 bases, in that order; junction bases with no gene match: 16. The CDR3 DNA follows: TGCAGTGCTGGCGATCTAAAAGCGGGAGTCTTTCAAGAGACCCAGTACTTC. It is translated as CSAGDLKAGVFQETQYF.

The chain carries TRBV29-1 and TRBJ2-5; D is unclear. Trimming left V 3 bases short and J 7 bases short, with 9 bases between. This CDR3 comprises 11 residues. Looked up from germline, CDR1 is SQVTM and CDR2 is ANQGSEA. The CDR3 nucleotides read TGCAGCGTTGATTTGGTTGGGACCCAGTACTTC. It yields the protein CSVDLVGTQYF.

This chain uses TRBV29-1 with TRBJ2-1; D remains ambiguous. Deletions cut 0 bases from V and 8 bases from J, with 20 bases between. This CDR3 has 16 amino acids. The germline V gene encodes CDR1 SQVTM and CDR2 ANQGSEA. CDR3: CSVEDMGKYDTDEQFF. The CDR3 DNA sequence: TGCAGCGTTGAAGATATGGGGAAATACGATACGGATGAGCAGTTCTTC.

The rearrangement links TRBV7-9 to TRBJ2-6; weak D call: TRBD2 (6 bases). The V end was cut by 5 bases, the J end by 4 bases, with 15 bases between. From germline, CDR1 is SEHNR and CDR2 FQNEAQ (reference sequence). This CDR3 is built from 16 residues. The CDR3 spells CASSPAGGRGANVLTF. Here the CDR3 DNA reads TGTGCCAGCAGCCCTGCTGGGGGGAGAGGGGCCAACGTCCTGACTTTC.